This TCR beta chain emerged from a study of blood T cell repertoires in COVID-19. About the study: PBMCs, B-cell-depleted T cells, or T cells provided the cDNA or gDNA that made up the material.

This clone was observed once. Germline V gene lookup returns CDR1 SGHRS and CDR2 YFSETQ. V trimming: 4 bases; J trimming: 4 bases; junction bases outside the gene matches: 5. This CDR3 spans 14 amino acids. Per the study methods: It was from reference gene primer amplification that nucleated cell counts were estimated. TCRdb's copy holds only in-frame clones and misses some; the assay was immunoSEQ multiplex PCR. V, J and clone size derive from that table, while D and trimming were established from the DNA sequence. The sample lists some 170,000 clones; 87% were seen once. Material: peripheral blood. This TCR was sampled from a woman between 45 and 65 years old with acute or convalescent COVID-19. The chain combines TRBV5-1 with TRBJ2-3, with 8 nucleotides matching TRBD1. DNA for the CDR3: TGCGCCAGCAGCATCGGACAGGGCCCAGATACGCAGTATTTT. As protein: CASSIGQGPDTQYF. Combining the CDR3 with reference TRBV5-1 and TRBJ2-3 gives the whole variable domain KAGVTQTPRYLIKTRGQQVTLSCSPISGHRSVSWYQQTPGQGLQFLFEYFSETQRNKGNFPGRFSGRQFSNSRSEMNVSTLELGDSALYLCASSIGQGPDTQYFGPGTRLTVL.